This T cell receptor beta chain came from a study of blood T cell repertoires in COVID-19. Study summary: T cells, B-cell-depleted T cells, or PBMCs supplied cDNA or gDNA.

CDR3 length: 13 residues. Germline CDR1 and CDR2: SGHRS and YFSETQ. Trimming pared 4 bases from V and 2 bases from J, leaving 9 bases between. The assay was immunoSEQ multiplex PCR, and TCRdb's table has in-frame clones only and misses some. This table has 200,000 to 300,000 clones, about 90% appearing once. The cohort comprised adults aged 18 to 89 years residing in some 24 US areas. This TCR was recovered from a man in his forties or fifties who had been exposed to COVID-19. The V call is TRBV5-1, the J call TRBJ1-1; D ambiguous. Source material: PBMCs or T cells enriched from blood (not recorded which). In DNA form, the CDR3 reads TGCGCCAGCAGCCCAGTAATTAACACTGAAGCTTTCTTT. This codes for CASSPVINTEAFF.